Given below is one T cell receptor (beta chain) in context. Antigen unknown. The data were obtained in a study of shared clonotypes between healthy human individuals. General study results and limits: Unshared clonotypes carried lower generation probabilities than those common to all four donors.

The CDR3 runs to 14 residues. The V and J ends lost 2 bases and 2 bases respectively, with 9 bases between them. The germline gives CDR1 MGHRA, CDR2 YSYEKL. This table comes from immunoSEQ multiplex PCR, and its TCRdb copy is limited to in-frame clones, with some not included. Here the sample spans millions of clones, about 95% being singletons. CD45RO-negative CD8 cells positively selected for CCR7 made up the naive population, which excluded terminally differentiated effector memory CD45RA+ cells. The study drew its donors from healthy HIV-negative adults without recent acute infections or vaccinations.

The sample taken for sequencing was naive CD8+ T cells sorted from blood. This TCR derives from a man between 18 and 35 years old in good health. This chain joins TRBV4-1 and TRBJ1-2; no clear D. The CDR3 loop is CASSQISGNYGYTF. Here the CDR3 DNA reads TGCGCCAGCAGCCAAATATCGGGGAACTATGGCTACACCTTC.